This T cell receptor (beta chain) is drawn from a study of cytomegalovirus exposure and HLA in healthy donors. The PCR was carried out with 60 Vbeta primers and 13 Jbeta primers. Assay used: immunoSEQ multiplex PCR; TCRdb lists only in-frame clones, some missing. The repertoire consists of 170,000 or so clones, with about four fifths occurring once and the leading ten covering 6% to 7.5%. Germline V gives CDR1 SGHNT, CDR2 YYREEE (reference sequence). Trimming took 4 bases from V and 5 from J; bases not matched to a gene: 7. The CDR3 runs 14 residues. Despite likely unrecorded immune exposures, the donors were nominally healthy at the time of sampling.

The receptor was isolated from a man aged 30 to 39 in good health and CMV-seropositive. The chain employs TRBV5-4 and TRBJ1-1, with 8 positions matching TRBD1. Sequencing was done on a sample of PBMCs. CDR3 in amino acids: CASSPGQGGTEAFF. In nucleotides, the CDR3 is TGTGCCAGCAGCCCTGGACAGGGTGGAACTGAAGCTTTCTTT.